This passage covers 9 T cell receptor beta chains from one sample sequenced in a study of T-cell memory formation after mild COVID-19 (dated by TCRdb to about 2021). The library was produced with 5' RACE. Instrument on record: Illumina NovaSeq 6000. TCRdb trimmed the raw reads at Q25, called clones with MiXCR and kept productive beta chains. Identical CDR3 protein sequences are pooled into one entry, listed with their most common genes and DNA. The sample profile shows about 270,000 distinct CDR3 sequences; 15% to 20% of them were found once. The leading ten clones occupy approximately 23% of the sample. The specimen sequenced was PBMCs or a T cell subset sorted from them (not recorded which). The receptor source for this set is a man in his late teens or twenties who had mild COVID-19 (a few samples of this study predate the infection). The sample titles of this study are shuffled in the database, so cell type and time point are left out; the donor was told from shared clones.

This clonotype was picked up many times. The chain combines TRBV5-1 with TRBJ2-3; D gene unclear. The CDR3 has 16 residues. CDR1 and CDR2 (germline): SGHRS, YFSETQ. The V end lost 0 bases, the J end lost 0 bases, and 11 bases lay between the germline ends. The CDR3 here is CASSLVDAASTDTQYF. The CDR3 bases are TGCGCCAGCAGCTTGGTGGACGCCGCTAGCACAGATACGCAGTATTTT.

The chain combines TRBV10-3 with TRBJ1-5, with 9 bases aligning to TRBD1. Germline-derived CDR1 and CDR2 are ENHRY and SYGVKD. CDR3 size: 16 residues. J was trimmed by 6 bases and V by 0 bases; bases with no gene match: 6. CDR3 sequence (DNA): TGTGCCATCAGTGAGTCCGGCCGACAGGGGGGTCAGCCCCAGCATTTT. Protein sequence: CAISESGRQGGQPQHF.

This clonotype was counted many times. The chain recombines TRBV5-8 with TRBJ2-3; perhaps TRBD1 as D (6 bases). The CDR3 length is 13 residues. V was shortened by 4 bases and J by 2 bases, with 8 bases between the two germline ends. In germline, CDR1 is SGHTS, CDR2 YDEGEE. The CDR3 bases are TGTGCCAGCAGCAGACAGGTCACAGATACGCAGTATTTT. Encoded protein: CASSRQVTDTQYF.

In its sample, this clonotype was seen a few times. The chain is built from TRBV5-4 and TRBJ2-3, with a tentative D call TRBD2 (5 bases). Germline CDR1 is SGHNT and CDR2 is YYREEE (reference sequence). V lost 2 bases and J 4 bases, leaving 14 bases between the germline ends. CDR3 length equals 15 residues. The CDR3 spells CASSFGTTRADTQYF. The CDR3 bases are TGTGCCAGCAGCTTCGGAACCACTAGGGCAGATACGCAGTATTTT.

This clonotype was counted between two and nine times. CDR3 sequence reads: CASRPFGASYEQYF. The DNA for the CDR3 is TGTGCCAGCCGTCCCTTTGGGGCTAGTTACGAGCAGTACTTC. The chain combines TRBV11-2 with TRBJ2-7, with D tentatively TRBD1 (5 bases). Looked up from germline, CDR1 is SGHAT and CDR2 is FQNNGV. This CDR3 is 14 amino acids long. The V end was cut by 8 bases, the J end by 4 bases, with 18 bases between.

This clonotype was observed at least ten times. The chain carries TRBV29-1 and TRBJ1-1, with D possibly TRBD1 on 5 matching bases. Germline V gene data show CDR1 as SQVTM and CDR2 as ANQGSEA. The CDR3 length is 13 residues. Trimming removed 7 bases at V and 1 base at J, with 13 bases between. The CDR3, as DNA: TGCAGCGCTCGGACACTTACGAACACTGAAGCTTTCTTT. Residues: CSARTLTNTEAFF.

The chain links TRBV7-6 to TRBJ2-3, with a weak D call TRBD2 (5 bases). Trimming removed 4 bases at V and 0 bases at J, with 8 bases between. The CDR3 runs to 14 residues. In germline, CDR1 is SGHVS, CDR2 FNYEAQ. CDR3 sequence: CASSSGKSTDTQYF. CDR3 nucleotide sequence: TGTGCCAGCAGCTCCGGGAAGAGCACAGATACGCAGTATTTT.

This sequence joins TRBV19 and TRBJ2-7; TRBD1 aligns across 12 bases. The germline V gene encodes CDR1 LNHDA and CDR2 SQIVND (reference sequence). This CDR3 has 15 residues. With V trimmed by 7 bases and J by 4 bases, 8 bases remained unmatched. DNA for the CDR3: TGTGCCAGTACCCCGGGACAGGGGGCCTCGTACGAGCAGTACTTC. This sequence encodes CASTPGQGASYEQYF.

This clonotype was found many times. This chain joins TRBV4-1 and TRBJ2-1, with 9 bases fitting TRBD1. The CDR3 covers 15 residues. V was pared by 2 bases and J by 3 bases, with 2 bases of the junction left unmatched. The germline V gene encodes CDR1 MGHRA and CDR2 YSYEKL. CDR3 in amino acids: CASSQPGQGYNEQFF. CDR3 DNA: TGCGCCAGCAGCCAACCGGGACAGGGCTACAATGAGCAGTTCTTC.